Listed below are T cell receptor beta chains from one sample, sequenced in a study of blood T cell repertoires in COVID-19. The data were produced by immunoSEQ multiplex PCR, yet TCRdb's version contains in-frame clones alone and is incomplete. This sample has 80,000 to 100,000 clones, with approximately 81% found just once. The sequencing sample was made of peripheral blood. The receptors come from a man aged 60 to 69 with acute or convalescent COVID-19. Both conserved end residues are part of each CDR3. D genes are given only for firm matches. Only part of the rows carry a size: once, few, many, or a class if the clone is expanded.

TRBV7-2	.	TRBJ1-5	.	CASSSSTRQPNQPQHF	TGTGCCAGCAGCTCCTCCACTCGACAGCCCAATCAGCCCCAGCATTTT
TRBV28	.	TRBJ1-6	.	CASSSSQTALNNSPLHF	TGTGCCAGCAGTTCCTCCCAGACAGCGCTGAATAATTCACCCCTCCACTTT
TRBV19	.	TRBJ1-6	TRBD1	CASSSRTGAYNSPLHF	TGTGCCAGTAGTTCAAGGACAGGCGCCTATAATTCACCCCTCCACTTT
TRBV30	once	TRBJ1-1	.	CAWSLQGTEAFF	TGTGCCTGGAGTTTACAGGGAACTGAAGCTTTCTTT
TRBV7-2	once	TRBJ2-5	TRBD1	CASSLSRGQETQYF	TGTGCCAGCAGCTTAAGCAGGGGGCAAGAGACCCAGTACTTC
TRBV6-2/TRBV6-3	.	TRBJ1-5	TRBD1	CASSYSLYRTGEGSNQPQHF	TGTGCCAGCAGTTACTCACTCTACCGGACAGGGGAAGGGAGCAATCAGCCCCAGCATTTT
TRBV5-1	.	TRBJ1-6	.	CASSLVPSNSPLHF	TGCGCCAGCAGCTTGGTCCCGAGTAATTCACCCCTCCACTTT
TRBV4-1	.	TRBJ1-5	TRBD1	CASSQDRSYSNQPQHF	TGCGCCAGCAGCCAGGACAGGTCGTATAGCAATCAGCCCCAGCATTTT
TRBV28	.	TRBJ2-7	TRBD1	CASSSRDRAPYEQYF	TGTGCCAGCAGTTCTAGAGACAGGGCCCCTTACGAGCAGTACTTC
TRBV9	.	TRBJ1-6	.	CASSGGAGSLHF	TGTGCCAGCAGCGGGGGAGCGGGCTCCCTCCACTTT
TRBV19	.	TRBJ1-5	TRBD1	CASSSRNRGLGNQPQHF	TGTGCCAGTAGTAGTCGGAACAGGGGTTTAGGCAATCAGCCCCAGCATTTT
TRBV24-1	.	TRBJ2-1	.	CATSDQKNNEQFF	TGTGCCACCAGTGATCAAAAAAACAATGAGCAGTTCTTC
TRBV2	.	TRBJ2-6	TRBD1	CASRTGTGLSGANVLTF	TGTGCCAGCAGGACCGGGACAGGGCTCTCTGGGGCCAACGTCCTGACTTTC
TRBV15	.	TRBJ2-3	TRBD2	CATSRDRTSGGAPDTQYF	TGTGCCACCAGCAGAGATCGAACTAGCGGGGGGGCCCCAGATACGCAGTATTTT
TRBV29-1	.	TRBJ1-2	.	CSVEDRGNYGYTF	TGCAGCGTTGAAGACAGGGGAAACTATGGCTACACCTTC
TRBV7-9	.	TRBJ2-5	TRBD2	CASSGRTSGETQYF	TGTGCCAGCAGCGGGAGGACTAGCGGGGAGACCCAGTACTTC
TRBV30	.	TRBJ2-3	TRBD2	CAWGRTSGNTDTQYF	TGTGCCTGGGGTCGGACTAGCGGAAACACAGATACGCAGTATTTT
TRBV25-1	few	TRBJ2-5	.	CASKDRRGETQYF	TGTGCCAGCAAAGACAGGAGAGGAGAGACCCAGTACTTC
TRBV6-2/TRBV6-3	.	TRBJ2-3	.	CASSYSGSKNTQYF	TGTGCCAGCAGTTACTCGGGCAGTAAGAATACGCAGTATTTT
TRBV19	.	TRBJ2-5	TRBD2	CASSIGTSGQETQYF	TGTGCCAGTAGTATCGGGACTAGCGGCCAAGAGACCCAGTACTTC
TRBV6-5	.	TRBJ2-7	.	CASSYSSPSYEQYF	TGTGCCAGCAGTTACTCCTCGCCGAGCTACGAGCAGTACTTC
TRBV7-2	.	TRBJ2-7	TRBD2	CASSPPGGGSAYEQYF	TGTGCCAGCAGCCCCCCTGGAGGCGGGAGTGCTTACGAGCAGTACTTC
TRBV3-1/TRBV3-2	few	TRBJ1-1	TRBD1	CASSRDRAEAFF	TGTGCCAGCAGCCGCGACAGGGCTGAAGCTTTCTTT
TRBV27	.	TRBJ1-1	.	CASSLGAVGNTEAFF	TGTGCCAGCAGTTTAGGGGCTGTCGGGAACACTGAAGCTTTCTTT
TRBV5-1	.	TRBJ2-7	.	CASSWRFPSYEQYF	TGCGCCAGCAGCTGGCGGTTCCCGTCCTACGAGCAGTACTTC
TRBV29-1	.	TRBJ1-5	.	CSVESGSNQPQHF	TGCAGCGTTGAATCAGGGAGCAATCAGCCCCAGCATTTT
TRBV13	.	TRBJ2-2	TRBD2	CASSEAGGGYTGELFF	TGTGCCAGCAGCGAGGCCGGGGGGGGCTATACCGGGGAGCTGTTTTTT
TRBV5-6	.	TRBJ2-3	TRBD2	CASGGVADTQYF	TGTGCCAGCGGGGGGGTGGCAGATACGCAGTATTTT
TRBV28	.	TRBJ2-1	TRBD2	CASSFLAGGYNEQFF	TGTGCCAGCAGTTTTCTTGCGGGAGGATACAATGAGCAGTTCTTC
TRBV6-2/TRBV6-3	few	TRBJ1-2	.	CASSYSPDYYGYTF	TGTGCCAGCAGTTACTCGCCAGATTACTATGGCTACACCTTC
TRBV7-2	.	TRBJ1-4	.	CASSYNTGNEKLFF	TGTGCCAGCAGTTATAACACGGGGAATGAAAAACTGTTTTTT
TRBV28	.	TRBJ2-3	TRBD2	CASSQFLRTSGSPDTQYF	TGTGCCAGCAGCCAATTTCTAAGGACTAGCGGGAGCCCAGATACGCAGTATTTT
TRBV7-9	few	TRBJ1-2	.	CASSKNSPNYGYTF	TGTGCCAGCAGCAAGAACAGTCCTAACTATGGCTACACCTTC
TRBV5-6	.	TRBJ1-2	TRBD1	CASSLDRGPGYTF	TGTGCCAGCAGCCTGGACAGGGGGCCTGGCTACACCTTC
TRBV7-2	.	TRBJ2-3	.	CASSLARGGRSTDTQYF	TGTGCCAGCAGCTTAGCGCGTGGTGGGAGGAGCACAGATACGCAGTATTTT
TRBV6-6	.	TRBJ2-7	TRBD1	CASSYPGTGVYEQYF	TGTGCCAGCAGTTACCCCGGGACAGGAGTATACGAGCAGTACTTC
TRBV27	.	TRBJ2-5	.	CASSSGYQETQYF	TGTGCCAGCAGTTCGGGGTACCAAGAGACCCAGTACTTC
TRBV15	once	TRBJ2-7	.	CATSRESVSSYEQYF	TGTGCCACCAGCAGAGAGTCAGTAAGCTCCTACGAGCAGTACTTC
TRBV9	.	TRBJ2-7	.	CASSAQLFPYEQYF	TGTGCCAGCAGCGCCCAACTTTTTCCCTACGAGCAGTACTTC
TRBV4-3	.	TRBJ1-4	.	CASSQDFQGSTNEKLFF	TGCGCCAGCAGCCAAGATTTTCAGGGGTCAACTAATGAAAAACTGTTTTTT
TRBV7-2	once	TRBJ2-1	TRBD2	CASSKGLAGGRSYNEQFF	TGTGCCAGCAGTAAGGGACTAGCGGGGGGCCGCTCCTACAATGAGCAGTTCTTC
TRBV6-6	once	TRBJ1-4	.	CASSYISIPGGEKLFF	TGTGCCAGCAGTTACATTTCTATCCCAGGAGGTGAAAAACTGTTTTTT
TRBV7-2	.	TRBJ2-1	TRBD2	CASSLGFGTSGYNEQFF	TGTGCCAGCAGCTTAGGCTTCGGAACTAGCGGATACAATGAGCAGTTCTTC
TRBV6-2/TRBV6-3	.	TRBJ2-6	.	CASSPISGANVLTF	TGTGCCAGCAGCCCCATCTCTGGGGCCAACGTCCTGACTTTC
TRBV5-1	.	TRBJ2-5	.	CASSTRTNQETQYF	TGCGCCAGCAGCACCCGGACTAATCAAGAGACCCAGTACTTC
TRBV5-5	few	TRBJ1-1	.	CASSGEGGSPEAFF	TGTGCCAGCAGCGGTGAAGGGGGTTCCCCTGAAGCTTTCTTT
TRBV13	.	TRBJ1-1	TRBD1	CASSPRQGTEAFF	TGTGCCAGCAGCCCCCGACAGGGCACTGAAGCTTTCTTT
TRBV5-6	.	TRBJ2-3	TRBD2	CASSTGASGSTDTQYF	TGTGCCAGCAGCACCGGGGCTAGCGGGAGCACAGATACGCAGTATTTT
TRBV7-2	once	TRBJ1-5	TRBD1	CASSLQGQGNQPQHF	TGTGCCAGCAGCTTACAGGGACAGGGCAATCAGCCCCAGCATTTT
TRBV5-1	.	TRBJ2-2	TRBD1	CASSPTGTGAGELFF	TGCGCCAGCAGCCCCACCGGGACAGGGGCCGGGGAGCTGTTTTTT
TRBV12-3/TRBV12-4	.	TRBJ1-1	.	CASSLMYSGDGFF	TGTGCCAGCAGTTTGATGTATTCGGGGGATGGTTTCTTT
TRBV7-9	.	TRBJ2-4	TRBD1	CASSPTAGGQTLGIQYF	TGTGCCAGCAGCCCTACCGCAGGGGGTCAAACTCTAGGCATTCAGTACTTC
TRBV11-3	once	TRBJ2-7	.	CASSLQSGPTYEQYF	TGTGCCAGCAGCTTACAAAGCGGTCCGACCTACGAGCAGTACTTC
TRBV6-5	.	TRBJ2-1	TRBD1	CASRRTGSSYNEQFF	TGTGCCAGCAGACGGACAGGGAGCTCCTACAATGAGCAGTTCTTC